These 12 T cell receptor beta chains were sequenced from one sample in a study of PD-L1 blockade in urothelial cancer. Described time point: peripheral blood 6 weeks after treatment start. Sequencing was performed with immunoSEQ multiplex PCR; in TCRdb, only in-frame clones are kept and a portion is missing. Of tens of thousands of clones in the sample, more than 75% are singletons; the top ten hold 2.4%. Here the sequenced sample was PBMCs, taken around atezolizumab (anti-PD-L1) treatment. These receptors came from a man in his sixties with urothelial cancer.

This clone was detected once. V and J are TRBV7-2 and TRBJ1-6, with TRBD1 as a possible D gene (5 bases). The CDR3 covers 12 residues. V dropped 4 bases and J dropped 12 bases, with 10 bases sitting between them. Germline CDR1 and CDR2: SGHTA and FQGNSA. The CDR3 sequence is CASSSNRLPLHF. DNA of the CDR3: TGTGCCAGCAGCTCTAACAGGTTACCCCTCCACTTT.

V and J are TRBV10-3 and TRBJ2-3; 10 bases line up with TRBD2. Germline-derived CDR1 and CDR2 are ENHRY and SYGVKD. The CDR3 extends over 16 amino acids. J was trimmed by 3 bases and V by 6 bases; bases with no gene match: 9. The CDR3 DNA follows: TGTGCCATCAGGGGGGCCACTAGCGGGGCGACAGATACGCAGTATTTT. Its protein product is CAIRGATSGATDTQYF.

The rearrangement links TRBV14 to TRBJ2-5; 8 nucleotides match TRBD2. The CDR3 has 15 residues. J gave up 0 bases and V 6 bases, and 6 bases lay outside the gene matches. CDR1 and CDR2 from the germline V gene are SGHDN and FVKESK. CDR3 region: CASSRPGGDQETQYF. CDR3 nucleotides: TGTGCCAGCAGTCGCCCCGGGGGGGACCAAGAGACCCAGTACTTC.

The V and J genes are TRBV28 and TRBJ1-2; tentatively, D is TRBD1 (5 bases). CDR3 length equals 14 residues. Germline V gene sequence: CDR1 MDHEN, CDR2 SYDVKM. The V end was cut by 8 bases, the J end by 5 bases, with 18 bases between. In DNA form, the CDR3 reads TGTGCCAGCTTGAGCCCAGGGTCGCTTTATGGCTACACCTTC. Translation gives CASLSPGSLYGYTF.

A single count supports this clone. The chain joins TRBV7-8 to TRBJ2-3; D is perhaps TRBD2 (5 bases). The CDR3 runs to 14 residues. Germline values: CDR1 SGHVS, CDR2 FQNEAQ. Trimming took off 4 bases at V and 6 bases at J, with 14 bases between the two ends. The CDR3 DNA sequence: TGTGCCAGCAGCTCCCCGGAGGAGAGGGATACGCAGTATTTT. Its translation: CASSSPEERDTQYF. Full variable domain (missing parts from reference TRBV7-8 and TRBJ2-3): GAGVSQSPRYKVAKRGQDVALRCDPISGHVSLFWYQQALGQGPEFLTYFQNEAQLDKSGLPSDRFFAERPEGSVSTLKIQRTQQEDSAVYLCASSSPEERDTQYFGPGTRLTVL.

The chain links TRBV5-1 to TRBJ1-1; 8 bases are shared with TRBD1. The CDR3 consists of 18 residues. Germline loops: CDR1 SGHRS, CDR2 YFSETQ. The V segment lost 3 bases and the J segment 3 bases; nucleotides outside the gene matches: 16. The CDR3 loop is CASSSNPGQGARDTEAFF. In DNA form, the CDR3 reads TGCGCCAGCAGCTCCAATCCCGGGCAGGGGGCCAGGGACACTGAAGCTTTCTTT.

The CDR3, as DNA: TGTGCCAGCAGTTACGACAGGGGAGGAACCTACGAGCAGTACTTC. It specifies CASSYDRGGTYEQYF. The chain employs TRBV6-5 and TRBJ2-7; 8 nucleotides line up with TRBD1. Losses at the gene ends were 2 bases for V and 2 bases for J; bases not matched to a gene: 5. CDR3 length: 15 amino acids. Germline assignment: CDR1 MNHEY and CDR2 SVGAGI.

J is TRBJ2-3 and V is TRBV14; D is perhaps TRBD1 (6 bases). Germline V gives CDR1 SGHDN, CDR2 FVKESK. CDR3 length: 16 amino acids. Trimming took 3 bases from V and 2 from J, leaving 15 bases between them. In DNA form, the CDR3 reads TGTGCCAGCAGCCAGTCATTGGACAGATTCACAGATACGCAGTATTTT. Protein product: CASSQSLDRFTDTQYF.

This clone has a single count. The chain links TRBV5-1 to TRBJ2-5, with unresolved D. Germline V lookup: CDR1 SGHRS, CDR2 YFSETQ. The CDR3 is 15 residues long. V was trimmed by 4 bases and J by 5 bases, leaving 18 bases between them. This chain's CDR3 is CASSPRVAVGETQYF. DNA for the CDR3: TGCGCCAGCAGCCCACGGGTAGCTGTAGGCGAGACCCAGTACTTC.

The chain carries TRBV6-6 and TRBJ2-1, with 10 bases lining up with TRBD2. J lost 5 bases, V lost 6 bases, and 10 bases had no gene match. This CDR3 has 16 amino acids. Germline CDR1 MNHNY, CDR2 SVGAGI (reference sequence). The CDR3 here is CASSLPTSGDHNEQFF. As DNA, the CDR3 is TGTGCCAGCAGCTTACCTACTAGCGGGGACCACAATGAGCAGTTCTTC.

This rearrangement joins TRBV19 to TRBJ2-2; 12 positions match TRBD2. Germline lookup yields CDR1 LNHDA and CDR2 SQIVND (reference sequence). V was clipped by 5 bases and J by 3 bases; unmatched bases: 4. The length of the CDR3 is 16 residues. The CDR3 here is CASSPRLAGDTGELFF. CDR3 DNA sequence: TGTGCCAGTAGTCCGCGACTAGCGGGGGACACCGGGGAGCTGTTTTTT. Full variable domain (remainder filled in from reference TRBV19 and TRBJ2-2): DGGITQSPKYLFRKEGQNVTLSCEQNLNHDAMYWYRQDPGQGLRLIYYSQIVNDFQKGDIAEGYSVSREKKESFPLTVTSAQKNPTAFYLCASSPRLAGDTGELFFGEGSRLTVL.

The chain employs TRBV5-1 and TRBJ2-7; the match to TRBD1 covers 7 bases. This CDR3 region has 14 residues. CDR1 SGHRS and CDR2 YFSETQ come from the germline V gene. The V segment lost 0 bases and the J segment 7 bases; nucleotides outside the gene matches: 7. DNA of the CDR3: TGCGCCAGCAGCTTGGCCGGGGACAGTCGGGAGCAGTACTTC. Translation gives CASSLAGDSREQYF.